This TCR beta chain was sequenced in a study of beta chain features in type 1 diabetes. Expressed TCRB transcripts were sequenced because the entire RNA isolate underwent reverse transcription. Some clones are missing from TCRdb's copy, which holds only in-frame ones; the method was immunoSEQ multiplex PCR. This sample has 65,000 to 100,000 clones; approximately 32% occur once, and the top ten carry around 0.5%. The CDR3 spans 13 residues. Germline assignment: CDR1 SQVTM and CDR2 ANQGSEA. Trimming took 5 bases from V and 5 from J; bases not matched to a gene: 3. This clone was detected only a few times.

The sample taken for sequencing was stem cell memory CD4+ T cells from blood. The receptor comes from a woman aged 18 to 35 in good health. J is TRBJ2-3 and V is TRBV29-1; 11 bases map to TRBD1. The CDR3 protein is CSVSGTGGDTQYF. The CDR3 DNA reads as TGCAGCGTTTCCGGGACAGGGGGAGATACGCAGTATTTT.